These 16 T cell receptor beta chains share one sample of origin, sequenced in a study of T cells after yellow fever vaccination. TCRdb independently ran MiXCR on the 5' RACE reads; one entry per CDR3 protein. The repertoire holds hundreds of thousands of distinct CDR3 sequences, about 9.5% seen once, with around 17% in the top ten. The starting material was PBMCs, obtained on the day of the first yellow fever vaccination. The receptors were sampled from a man between 18 and 29 years old who received the YFV17D yellow fever vaccine.

The chain combines TRBV20-1 with TRBJ1-5; D is uncertain. V shed 0 bases and J shed 4 bases, with 13 bases lying between them. CDR3 length equals 15 residues. Germline values: CDR1 DFQATT, CDR2 SNEGSKA (reference sequence). This CDR3 is CSARDERLANQPQHF. The CDR3 DNA reads TGCAGTGCTAGAGATGAACGGTTAGCAAATCAGCCCCAGCATTTT.

This clonotype was counted many times. The chain couples TRBV12-3 or TRBV12-4 to TRBJ2-2, with a tentative D call TRBD1 (5 bases). The CDR3 has 12 residues. V was clipped by 6 bases and J by 7 bases, with 9 bases between them. CDR3 nucleotides: TGTGCCAGCAGAGGGGTGGACGGGGAGCTGTTTTTT. Residues: CASRGVDGELFF.

The sample holds a few counts of this clonotype. The chain uses TRBV20-1 and TRBJ1-1, with 12 bases matching TRBD1. The V segment lost 6 bases and the J segment 10 bases; nucleotides outside the gene matches: 15. This CDR3 has 15 amino acids. The germline V gene encodes CDR1 DFQATT and CDR2 SNEGSKA (reference sequence). The CDR3 bases are TGCAGTGCCACCGGGACAGGGGGCATTTTAGGCGGAGCTTTCTTT. Encoded protein: CSATGTGGILGGAFF.

The rearrangement uses TRBV7-6 and TRBJ2-5, with TRBD2 matching over 11 bases. V lost 5 bases, J lost 5 bases, and 7 bases stayed unmatched. CDR1 is SGHVS, CDR2 FNYEAQ, per germline. CDR3 size: 15 residues. The CDR3 reads CASSPLAGGGETQYF. The CDR3 DNA reads TGTGCCAGCAGCCCCCTAGCGGGGGGCGGGGAGACCCAGTACTTC.

The J gene is TRBJ1-5, the V gene TRBV20-1, with unresolved D. Germline assignment: CDR1 DFQATT and CDR2 SNEGSKA (reference sequence). CDR3 length equals 14 residues. V was cut by 1 base and J by 0 bases, with 7 bases left in between. The CDR3 loop is CSARVGNSNQPQHF. CDR3 nucleotide sequence: TGCAGTGCTAGAGTGGGAAATAGCAATCAGCCCCAGCATTTT.

The table lists this clonotype with many counts. The chain couples TRBV12-3 or TRBV12-4 to TRBJ2-7, with no clear D. Trimming removed 3 bases at V and 3 bases at J, with 24 bases between. The CDR3 sequence is 18 residues long. CDR3 amino acids: CASSFGIVWADGNYEQYF. CDR3 DNA sequence: TGTGCCAGCAGTTTTGGAATAGTGTGGGCAGATGGAAACTACGAGCAGTACTTC.

This clonotype was observed many times. The chain links TRBV7-2 to TRBJ1-4; 10 bases align to TRBD1. The CDR3 spans 14 residues. The germline V gene encodes CDR1 SGHTA and CDR2 FQGNSA. With 5 bases clipped from V and 5 bases from J, the junction kept 2 bases outside the gene matches. CDR3 nucleotide sequence: TGTGCCAGCAGCCCGGACAGGGGGAATGAAAAACTGTTTTTT. Its translation: CASSPDRGNEKLFF.

This clonotype has more than one count but fewer than ten. The chain uses TRBV28 and TRBJ2-7; TRBD1 is a possible D gene (5 bases). Germline V lookup: CDR1 MDHEN, CDR2 SYDVKM. This CDR3 comprises 15 residues. V was cut by 3 bases and J by 4 bases, with 16 bases left in between. CDR3 region: CASSFYDGQGYEQYF. The CDR3 nucleotides read TGTGCCAGCAGTTTTTACGATGGCCAGGGTTACGAGCAGTACTTC.

This clonotype turned up a few times. The gene calls are TRBV28 and TRBJ2-3; 8 bases match TRBD1. The CDR3 is made up of 11 amino acids. V dropped 5 bases and J dropped 10; count of bases not matched to a gene: 2. CDR1 and CDR2 from the germline V gene are MDHEN and SYDVKM. This chain's CDR3 is CASSQGAAQYF. CDR3 nucleotide sequence: TGTGCCAGCAGTCAGGGGGCGGCGCAGTATTTT.

This clonotype was detected a few times. Mismatch with germline at one junction end may stem from a read error. V and J are TRBV20-1 and TRBJ2-1; 7 bases line up with TRBD1. The CDR3 is made up of 10 amino acids. Germline-derived CDR1 and CDR2 are DFQATT and SNEGSKA (reference sequence). CDR3 sequence: CSATRDSLSF. The CDR3 DNA reads TGCAGTGCAACACGGGACAGTTTGTCATTC.

In this sample, this clonotype turned up many times. The chain recombines TRBV5-5 with TRBJ2-7; 9 bases line up with TRBD2. Germline V gene sequence: CDR1 SGHKS, CDR2 YYEKEE (reference sequence). The V gene end was trimmed by 2 bases and the J gene end by 5 bases; junction bases not matched to a gene: 5. The CDR3 is made up of 14 amino acids. CDR3 sequence reads: CASSFSGGRDEQYV. CDR3 coding DNA: TGTGCCAGCAGCTTTAGCGGGGGTCGGGACGAGCAGTACGTC.

This clonotype was observed many times. The chain uses TRBV15 and TRBJ2-7; D call uncertain. This CDR3 spans 13 amino acids. The V end lost 0 bases, the J end lost 6 bases, and 9 bases lay between the germline ends. Germline CDR1 LNHNV, CDR2 YYDKDF (reference sequence). The CDR3 region is CATSRDTTGEQYF. CDR3 DNA sequence: TGTGCCACCAGCAGAGATACGACGGGCGAGCAGTACTTC.

The sample holds a few counts of this clonotype. V is TRBV5-4 and J is TRBJ2-3, with D perhaps matching TRBD1 (6 bases). The V gene's germline CDR1 is SGHNT and CDR2 YYREEE (reference sequence). The CDR3 covers 14 residues. V lost 2 bases and J lost 1, with 8 bases in between. The CDR3 sequence: CASSFRTGTDTQYF. Written as DNA, the CDR3 is TGTGCCAGCAGCTTCCGGACAGGCACAGATACGCAGTATTTT.

The chain carries TRBV29-1 and TRBJ2-3, with a tentative D call TRBD1 (5 bases). The CDR3 is 15 amino acids. In germline, CDR1 is SQVTM, CDR2 ANQGSEA. V was shortened by 7 bases and J by 0 bases, with 17 bases between the two germline ends. CDR3: CSGFLTDSSTDTQYF. In nucleotides, the CDR3 is TGCAGCGGCTTCCTGACAGACTCTAGCACAGATACGCAGTATTTT.

This clonotype was counted at least ten times. V is TRBV6-5 and J is TRBJ1-6; a weak D match, TRBD1 (5 bases). The V end was cut by 5 bases, the J end by 10 bases, with 9 bases between. This CDR3 spans 12 amino acids. Germline CDR1 MNHEY, CDR2 SVGAGI. DNA for the CDR3: TGTGCCAGCAGTCCTGGGGGGTCACCCCTCCACTTT. This encodes CASSPGGSPLHF.

The chain is built from TRBV6-5 and TRBJ2-1; D not resolved. This CDR3 has 14 amino acids. Trimming shortened V by 2 bases and J by 6 bases, and 11 bases separated the two germline ends. Per the germline V gene, CDR1 is MNHEY and CDR2 is SVGAGI. The CDR3 DNA is TGTGCCAGCAGTTACGGGCGTAGCCTCAATGAGCAGTTCTTC. It codes for CASSYGRSLNEQFF.